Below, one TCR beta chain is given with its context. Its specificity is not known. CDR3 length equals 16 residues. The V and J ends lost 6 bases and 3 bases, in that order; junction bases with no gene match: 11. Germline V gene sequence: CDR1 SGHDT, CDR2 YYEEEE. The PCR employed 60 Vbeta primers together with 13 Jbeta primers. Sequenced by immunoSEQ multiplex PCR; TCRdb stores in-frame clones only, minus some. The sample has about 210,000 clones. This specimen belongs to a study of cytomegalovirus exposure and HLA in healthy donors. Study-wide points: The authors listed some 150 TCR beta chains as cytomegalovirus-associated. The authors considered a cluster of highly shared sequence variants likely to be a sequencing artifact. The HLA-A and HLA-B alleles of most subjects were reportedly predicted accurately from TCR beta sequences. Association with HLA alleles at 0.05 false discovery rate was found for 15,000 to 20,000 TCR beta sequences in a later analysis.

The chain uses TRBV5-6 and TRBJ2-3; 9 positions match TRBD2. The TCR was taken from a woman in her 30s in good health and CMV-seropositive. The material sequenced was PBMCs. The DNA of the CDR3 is TGTGCCAGCACTCGTCCGGGACTAGCTCTAACAGATACGCAGTATTTT. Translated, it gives CASTRPGLALTDTQYF. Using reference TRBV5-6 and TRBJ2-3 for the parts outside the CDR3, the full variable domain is DAGVTQSPTHLIKTRGQQVTLRCSPKSGHDTVSWYQQALGQGPQFIFQYYEEEERQRGNFPDRFSGHQFPNYSSELNVNALLLGDSALYLCASTRPGLALTDTQYFGPGTRLTVL.